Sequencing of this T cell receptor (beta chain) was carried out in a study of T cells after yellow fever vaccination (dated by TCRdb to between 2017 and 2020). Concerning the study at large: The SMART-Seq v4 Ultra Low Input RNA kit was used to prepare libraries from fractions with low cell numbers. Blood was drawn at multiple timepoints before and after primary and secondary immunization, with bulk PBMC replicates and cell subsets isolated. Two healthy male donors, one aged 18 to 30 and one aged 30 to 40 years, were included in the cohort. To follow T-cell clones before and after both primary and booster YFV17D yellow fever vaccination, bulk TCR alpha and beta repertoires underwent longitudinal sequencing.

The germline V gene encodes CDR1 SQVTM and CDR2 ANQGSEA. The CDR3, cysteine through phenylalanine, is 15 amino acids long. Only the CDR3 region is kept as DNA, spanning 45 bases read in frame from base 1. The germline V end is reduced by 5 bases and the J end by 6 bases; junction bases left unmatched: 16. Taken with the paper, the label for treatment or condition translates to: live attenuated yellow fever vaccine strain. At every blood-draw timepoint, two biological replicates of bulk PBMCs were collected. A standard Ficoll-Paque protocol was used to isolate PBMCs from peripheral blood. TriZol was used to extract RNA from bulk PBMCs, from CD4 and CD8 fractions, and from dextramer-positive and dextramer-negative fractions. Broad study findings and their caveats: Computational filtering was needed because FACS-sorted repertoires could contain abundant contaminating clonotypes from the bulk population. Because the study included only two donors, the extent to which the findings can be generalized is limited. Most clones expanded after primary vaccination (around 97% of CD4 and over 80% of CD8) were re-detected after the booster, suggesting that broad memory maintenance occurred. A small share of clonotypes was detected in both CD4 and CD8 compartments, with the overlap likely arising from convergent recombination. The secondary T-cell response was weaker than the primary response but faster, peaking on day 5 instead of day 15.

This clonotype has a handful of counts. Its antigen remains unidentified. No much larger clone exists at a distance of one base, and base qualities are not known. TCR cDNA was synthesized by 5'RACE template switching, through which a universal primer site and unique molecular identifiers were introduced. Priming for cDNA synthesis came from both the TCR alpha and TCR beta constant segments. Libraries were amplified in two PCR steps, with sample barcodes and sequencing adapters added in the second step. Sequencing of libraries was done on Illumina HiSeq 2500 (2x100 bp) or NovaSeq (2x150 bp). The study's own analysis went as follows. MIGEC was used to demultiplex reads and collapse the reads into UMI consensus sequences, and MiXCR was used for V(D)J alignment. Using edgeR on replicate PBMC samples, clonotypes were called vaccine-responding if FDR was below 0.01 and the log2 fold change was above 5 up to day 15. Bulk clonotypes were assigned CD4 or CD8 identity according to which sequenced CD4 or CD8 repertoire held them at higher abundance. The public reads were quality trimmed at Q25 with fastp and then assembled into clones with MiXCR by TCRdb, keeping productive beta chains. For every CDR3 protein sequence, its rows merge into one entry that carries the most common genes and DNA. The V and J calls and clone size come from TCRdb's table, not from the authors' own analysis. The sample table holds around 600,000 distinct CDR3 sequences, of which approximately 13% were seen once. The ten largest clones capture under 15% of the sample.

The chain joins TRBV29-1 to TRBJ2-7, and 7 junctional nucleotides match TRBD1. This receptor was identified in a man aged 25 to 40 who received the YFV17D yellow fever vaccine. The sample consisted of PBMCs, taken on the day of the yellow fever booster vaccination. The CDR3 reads CSVLRTGRWMGEQYF. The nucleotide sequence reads TGCAGCGTTTTACGGACAGGTCGGTGGATGGGCGAGCAGTACTTC.